These T cell receptor beta chains were read from a single sample in a study of PD-1 blockade in classical Hodgkin lymphoma. TCRdb's copy holds only in-frame clones and misses some; the assay was immunoSEQ multiplex PCR. The sample includes roughly 14,000 clones, approximately 86% of them seen just once. Sequences were derived from peripheral blood mononuclear cells (PBMCs), sampled at baseline. Receptor source: a human donor with classical Hodgkin lymphoma. CDR3s include the opening cysteine and the closing phenylalanine or tryptophan. Size is stated for part of the rows, as once, few or many counts, or as a class when the clone is expanded.

j_call: TRBJ2-6
v_call: TRBV5-4
clone_size: -
cdr3_aa: CASSLPPAPHSGANVLTF

j_call: TRBJ2-7
v_call: TRBV27
clone_size: -
cdr3_aa: CASSLSLPAYEQYF

j_call: TRBJ2-1
v_call: TRBV9
clone_size: -
cdr3_aa: CASSVAPGSDGEQFF

j_call: TRBJ2-7
v_call: TRBV10-3
clone_size: -
cdr3_aa: CAISESSYEQYF

j_call: TRBJ2-2
v_call: TRBV19
clone_size: -
cdr3_aa: CASSWIQVAGQTGELFF

j_call: TRBJ2-7
v_call: TRBV7-9
clone_size: -
cdr3_aa: CASYPLQVVYEQYF

j_call: TRBJ1-2
v_call: TRBV5-1
clone_size: -
cdr3_aa: CASSLTGEGYGYTF

j_call: TRBJ1-1
v_call: TRBV25-1
clone_size: -
cdr3_aa: CASSTGYAEAFF

j_call: TRBJ2-5
v_call: TRBV19
clone_size: -
cdr3_aa: CASSKAGGAQETQYF

j_call: TRBJ1-2
v_call: TRBV29-1
clone_size: -
cdr3_aa: CSVVGTGNVYGYTF

j_call: TRBJ2-7
v_call: TRBV7-9
clone_size: -
cdr3_aa: CASSFSTGQAKTYEQYF

j_call: TRBJ1-6
v_call: TRBV4-3
clone_size: few
cdr3_aa: CASSQYRDGNSPLHF

j_call: TRBJ1-5
v_call: TRBV2
clone_size: -
cdr3_aa: CASRDAGPVTQPQHF

j_call: TRBJ2-7
v_call: TRBV19
clone_size: -
cdr3_aa: CASSAAGVYEQYF

j_call: TRBJ1-6
v_call: TRBV2
clone_size: -
cdr3_aa: CASIPGQGNSPLHF

j_call: TRBJ1-1
v_call: TRBV10-3
clone_size: -
cdr3_aa: CAIKDSKKGDTEAFF

j_call: TRBJ2-2
v_call: TRBV4-3
clone_size: -
cdr3_aa: CASSQTGLMNTGELFF

j_call: TRBJ2-3
v_call: TRBV5-6
clone_size: -
cdr3_aa: CASSLGGGSTDTQYF

j_call: TRBJ1-1
v_call: TRBV2
clone_size: once
cdr3_aa: CASSEGGWETEAFF

j_call: TRBJ1-1
v_call: TRBV19
clone_size: -
cdr3_aa: CASSMWAHQLNTEAFF

j_call: TRBJ2-2
v_call: TRBV4-2
clone_size: -
cdr3_aa: CASALDRLGTGELFF

j_call: TRBJ2-1
v_call: TRBV5-4
clone_size: -
cdr3_aa: CASSPGAGQGVYNEQFF

j_call: TRBJ2-3
v_call: TRBV4-3
clone_size: few
cdr3_aa: CASSQEGWGGRTDTQYF

j_call: TRBJ2-1
v_call: TRBV30
clone_size: -
cdr3_aa: CAWSGPAAYNEQFF

j_call: TRBJ1-1
v_call: TRBV10-3
clone_size: -
cdr3_aa: CAISRLVNTEAFF

j_call: TRBJ1-1
v_call: TRBV7-2
clone_size: -
cdr3_aa: CASSLAWTGGTEAFF

j_call: TRBJ2-3
v_call: TRBV9
clone_size: -
cdr3_aa: CASSVEGLPTDTQYF

j_call: TRBJ2-7
v_call: TRBV7-9
clone_size: -
cdr3_aa: CASSFMDEQYF